The clone carrying this T cell receptor beta chain appeared many times. The data belong to a study of regulatory T cells in long-lasting Graves disease. Through Arm-PCR of CDR3 regions and iRepertoire HTBI primers, TCR beta libraries were built. TCRdb called the multiplex PCR reads again in MiXCR, with one record for every CDR3 protein. The sample carries 350,000 to 550,000 distinct CDR3 sequences, approximately 15% recorded once. Time point specified: newly diagnosed GD, antithyroid drugs for less than 3 months. RNA from PBMCs was the source of the TCR library. Germline V lookup: CDR1 MDHEN, CDR2 SYDVKM. Deletions cut 6 bases from V and 4 bases from J, with 16 bases between. The CDR3 is 15 amino acids. These data were also filed under a second study, of T cells in Graves' hyperthyroidism and ophthalmopathy. From that second work: Using 13 V-J features, a model discriminated ophthalmopathy from stable hyperthyroidism.

This clonotype was obtained from a woman in her forties or fifties with Graves disease. The starting material was peripheral blood mononuclear cells (PBMCs), obtained at new diagnosis, from a patient treated with antithyroid drugs. V usage is TRBV28 and J usage is TRBJ2-1; D unresolved. The CDR3 DNA reads as TGTGCCAGCAGCCTACTCGGCCCTCCTTACAATGAGCAGTTCTTC. This translates into CASSLLGPPYNEQFF.